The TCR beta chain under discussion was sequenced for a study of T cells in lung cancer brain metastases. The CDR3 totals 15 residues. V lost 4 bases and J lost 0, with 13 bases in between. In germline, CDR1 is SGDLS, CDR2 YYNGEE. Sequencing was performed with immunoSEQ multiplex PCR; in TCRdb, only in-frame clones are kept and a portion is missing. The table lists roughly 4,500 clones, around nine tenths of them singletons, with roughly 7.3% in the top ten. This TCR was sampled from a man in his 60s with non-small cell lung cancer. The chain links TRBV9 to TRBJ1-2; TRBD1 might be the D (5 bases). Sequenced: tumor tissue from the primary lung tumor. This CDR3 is CASSQQVKSNYGYTF. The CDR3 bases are TGTGCCAGCAGCCAACAGGTAAAATCTAACTATGGCTACACCTTC.